These T cell receptor beta chains were read from a single sample in a study of T cells in Graves' hyperthyroidism and ophthalmopathy. TCRdb ran MiXCR on the multiplex PCR reads and lists one entry per CDR3 protein. The profile covers over 650,000 distinct CDR3 sequences, with 45% appearing a single time and roughly 7.2% taken by the ten largest. Input material: peripheral blood or thyroid tissue (not recorded which). Receptors were obtained from an adult man with Graves' disease, either hyperthyroidism or ophthalmopathy (not recorded which). Both conserved end residues are part of each CDR3. Fields, in order: V gene, D gene, J gene, clone size, CDR3 protein, CDR3 DNA. The D gene is left open where the match is weak. Not all rows give a size; the values are once, few, many and, for expanded clones, a class.

TRBV7-9,-,TRBJ2-7,-,CASSDPLYSYEQYF,TGTGCCAGCAGTGACCCCCTTTACTCCTACGAGCAGTACTTC
TRBV2,-,TRBJ1-5,-,CASSHWGVQPQHF,TGTGCCAGCAGTCATTGGGGGGTTCAGCCCCAGCATTTT
TRBV6-4,TRBD1,TRBJ2-2,-,CASSGSTFRDRVTGELFF,TGTGCCAGCAGTGGCTCGACCTTCCGGGACAGGGTCACCGGGGAGCTGTTTTTT
TRBV10-3,-,TRBJ2-2,once,CATSLDRTLFF,TGTGCCACCAGCCTGGACCGAACCCTGTTTTTT
TRBV5-1,TRBD1,TRBJ2-7,many,CASSSTGTGYEQYF,TGCGCCAGCAGCTCGACCGGGACAGGGTACGAGCAGTACTTC
TRBV9,-,TRBJ1-3,many,CASSVIGASGNTIYF,TGTGCCAGCAGCGTGATAGGCGCATCAGGAAACACCATATATTTT
TRBV29-1,-,TRBJ1-1,once,CSPRAGSQPNTEAFF,TGCAGCCCTCGGGCAGGGTCGCAACCGAACACTGAAGCTTTCTTT
TRBV5-8,TRBD2,TRBJ2-2,-,CASSLAVAGAAGELFF,TGTGCCAGCAGCTTGGCTGTCGCGGGAGCGGCCGGGGAGCTGTTTTTT
TRBV10-3,TRBD1,TRBJ2-7,-,CAISGTGDEQYF,TGTGCCATCAGTGGTACAGGGGACGAGCAGTACTTC
TRBV7-9,-,TRBJ1-2,few,CASSLAGAEAYYGYTF,TGTGCCAGCAGCTTGGCCGGAGCAGAAGCCTACTATGGCTACACCTTC
TRBV7-9,-,TRBJ1-1,-,CASSLGVEGTEAFF,TGTGCCAGCAGCCTAGGGGTAGAGGGCACTGAAGCTTTCTTT
TRBV7-8,-,TRBJ1-2,-,CASSQDPRGLSYGYTF,TGCGCCAGCAGCCAAGACCCCCGGGGGTTAAGCTATGGCTACACCTTC
TRBV25-1,-,TRBJ2-5,-,CASSQGGFEETQYF,TGTGCCAGCAGTCAAGGGGGGTTTGAAGAGACCCAGTACTTC
TRBV6-1,TRBD1,TRBJ2-2,once,CASRGTGGAGELFF,TGTGCCAGCAGGGGGACAGGGGGCGCCGGGGAGCTGTTTTTT
TRBV15,-,TRBJ2-7,many,CATSRGVSEQYF,TGTGCCACCAGCAGAGGGGTGAGTGAGCAGTACTTC
TRBV6-1,-,TRBJ2-5,-,CASRGTLKETQYF,TGTGCCAGTCGAGGGACATTGAAAGAGACCCAGTACTTC
TRBV7-9,-,TRBJ2-2,-,CASSEGLDTGELFF,TGTGCCAGCAGCGAGGGACTCGATACCGGGGAGCTGTTTTTT
TRBV6-5,-,TRBJ2-6,-,CASRVQGLPSGANVLTF,TGTGCCAGCAGGGTCCAGGGCCTCCCCTCTGGGGCCAACGTCCTGACTTTC
TRBV7-9,-,TRBJ1-1,few,CASSLPGRGTEAFF,TGTGCCAGCAGTCTCCCGGGACGCGGCACTGAAGCTTTCTTT
TRBV2,TRBD1,TRBJ1-4,-,CASSPRQGGDEKLFF,TGTGCCAGCAGCCCTCGACAGGGCGGGGATGAAAAACTGTTTTTT
TRBV7-9,TRBD2,TRBJ2-2,-,CASSTRLAGANTGELFF,TGTGCCAGCAGCACCCGACTAGCGGGGGCGAACACCGGGGAGCTGTTTTTT
TRBV12-3/TRBV12-4,-,TRBJ1-1,few,CASTNQVGPQRKNTEAFF,TGTGCCAGCACCAACCAGGTTGGGCCCCAACGTAAGAACACTGAAGCTTTCTTT
TRBV20-1,-,TRBJ1-5,-,CSARVGDSNQPQHF,TGCAGTGCTAGAGTCGGGGATAGCAATCAGCCCCAGCATTTT
TRBV6-6,TRBD1,TRBJ1-1,-,CASRGQGHMNTEAFF,TGTGCCAGCAGAGGACAGGGGCACATGAACACTGAAGCTTTCTTT
TRBV29-1,-,TRBJ1-2,many,CSVDTGGFGYTF,TGCAGCGTTGACACCGGGGGATTTGGCTACACCTTC
TRBV15,TRBD1,TRBJ1-5,many,CATAQGGRGNQPQHF,TGTGCCACCGCACAGGGGGGAAGAGGCAATCAGCCCCAGCATTTT
TRBV20-1,TRBD1,TRBJ2-7,once,CSARPTGVGEQYF,TGCAGTGCTAGACCGACAGGGGTAGGTGAGCAGTACTTC
TRBV20-1,-,TRBJ2-7,once,CSAGRGRSSYEQYF,TGCAGTGCTGGTCGGGGCCGAAGCTCCTACGAGCAGTACTTC
TRBV7-9,-,TRBJ2-7,many,CASSPSGNYEQYF,TGTGCCAGCAGTCCAAGTGGTAACTACGAGCAGTACTTC
TRBV2,-,TRBJ1-1,many,CASSGAAGGNTEAFF,TGTGCCAGCAGTGGCGCGGCAGGCGGGAACACTGAAGCTTTCTTT
TRBV7-2,TRBD1,TRBJ1-2,-,CASRGGTTNHGYTF,TGTGCCAGCAGAGGGGGCACCACTAACCATGGCTACACCTTC
TRBV7-9,-,TRBJ2-7,few,CASTPPGGLDSSYEQYF,TGTGCCAGCACCCCGCCTGGTGGGCTCGACTCAAGTTACGAGCAGTACTTC
TRBV7-9,-,TRBJ2-7,-,CASSFRDGPSYEQYF,TGTGCCAGCAGCTTCCGGGACGGACCATCCTACGAGCAGTACTTC
TRBV9,-,TRBJ1-6,many,CASSVRGSTNSPLHF,TGTGCCAGCAGCGTACGAGGGAGCACCAATTCACCCCTCCACTTT
TRBV2,TRBD1,TRBJ1-4,many,CASSGRDRSLRKLFF,TGTGCCAGCAGTGGCCGGGACAGGTCGTTGAGAAAACTGTTTTTT
TRBV12-5,-,TRBJ1-1,-,CAITRNTATGNTEAFF,TGTGCTATTACTCGTAATACAGCGACCGGGAACACTGAAGCTTTCTTT
TRBV10-3,-,TRBJ2-5,many,CAISDDSRETQYF,TGTGCCATCAGTGATGATAGTCGGGAGACCCAGTACTTC
TRBV12-3/TRBV12-4,TRBD1,TRBJ1-4,-,CASSLYPGTGSEKLFF,TGTGCCAGCAGCCTCTACCCCGGGACAGGTAGTGAAAAACTGTTTTTT
TRBV6-5,TRBD2,TRBJ2-5,few,CASSYTAGVETQYF,TGTGCCAGCAGTTATACAGCGGGGGTGGAGACCCAGTACTTC
TRBV29-1,-,TRBJ1-1,many,CSGVGRGTEAFF,TGCAGCGGGGTTGGTCGGGGCACTGAAGCTTTCTTT
TRBV5-1,-,TRBJ2-7,few,CASSLLSPPPGAYEQYF,TGCGCCAGCAGCCTCCTCTCCCCACCGCCCGGGGCCTACGAGCAGTACTTC
TRBV7-9,TRBD1,TRBJ2-7,many,CASSRQGGNEQYF,TGTGCCAGCAGTCGACAGGGGGGCAACGAGCAGTACTTC
TRBV7-9,-,TRBJ1-1,-,CASREAGDTEAFF,TGTGCCAGCAGGGAGGCAGGGGACACTGAAGCTTTCTTT
TRBV29-1,TRBD1,TRBJ1-2,-,CSLVTGIDGYTF,TGCAGCTTAGTGACAGGGATAGATGGCTACACCTTC
TRBV12-3/TRBV12-4,-,TRBJ1-6,many,CASSREGQGTSPLHF,TGTGCCAGCAGCCGAGAGGGCCAGGGTACTTCACCCCTCCACTTT
TRBV27,-,TRBJ2-7,-,CASSGYLLPQYF,TGTGCCAGCAGTGGCTACTTGCTCCCGCAGTACTTC
TRBV7-2,-,TRBJ1-2,few,CASSLSRLQAGGYTF,TGTGCCAGCAGCTTATCGCGGCTTCAGGCTGGGGGCTACACCTTC